What follows are 25 T cell receptor beta chains derived from one specimen sequenced in a study of cytomegalovirus exposure and HLA in healthy donors. The PCR contained 60 Vbeta and 13 Jbeta primers. The repertoire was sequenced with immunoSEQ multiplex PCR; TCRdb's copy has only in-frame clones and lacks some. The repertoire consists of 77,000 or so clones, with around 75% occurring once and the leading ten covering approximately 7.3%. Material for sequencing was PBMCs. The receptors shown here come from a woman in her forties in good health and CMV-seronegative.

The chain carries TRBV5-4 and TRBJ2-2; TRBD1 aligns across 7 bases. Germline assignment: CDR1 SGHNT and CDR2 YYREEE (reference sequence). Germline trimming cut 0 bases from V and 2 bases from J; bases unmatched to any gene: 4. CDR3 length: 16 amino acids. The CDR3 nucleotides read TGTGCCAGCAGCTTGGAAGGGACAGTTAACACCGGGGAGCTGTTTTTT. Its protein product is CASSLEGTVNTGELFF.

This clone turned up a few times. The rearrangement links TRBV10-3 to TRBJ2-3, with 7 bases that match TRBD1. The V and J ends lost 5 bases and 0 bases, in that order; junction bases with no gene match: 5. This CDR3 has 15 residues. The germline gives CDR1 ENHRY, CDR2 SYGVKD. DNA for the CDR3: TGTGCCATCAGTTACGGACAGGCGAGCACAGATACGCAGTATTTT. Protein: CAISYGQASTDTQYF.

This clone was picked up one time. CDR3 residues: CASSYGVGGNTGELFF. DNA for the CDR3: TGCGCCAGCAGCTACGGGGTTGGCGGAAATACCGGGGAGCTGTTTTTT. This sequence joins TRBV5-1 and TRBJ2-2; tentatively, D is TRBD2 (5 bases). Germline CDR1 reads SGHRS; CDR2 reads YFSETQ. The CDR3 is 16 residues long. V was pared by 3 bases and J by 5 bases, with 17 bases between.

CDR3 residues: CSVRTGFYEQYF. The CDR3 nucleotides are TGCAGCGTAAGGACAGGGTTCTACGAGCAGTACTTC. The rearrangement joins TRBV29-1 to TRBJ2-7, with 8 bases that match TRBD1. This CDR3 is 12 amino acids long. Germline values: CDR1 SQVTM, CDR2 ANQGSEA. V dropped 6 bases and J dropped 3; count of bases not matched to a gene: 4.

The chain links TRBV28 to TRBJ2-3, with D possibly TRBD2 on 5 matching bases. V was pared by 5 bases and J by 2 bases, with 17 bases between. Germline V CDR1 and CDR2: MDHEN, SYDVKM. CDR3 length: 16 residues. The CDR3: CASSKGRARVTDTQYF. DNA for the CDR3: TGTGCCAGCAGTAAAGGAAGGGCGCGGGTCACAGATACGCAGTATTTT.

This clone was seen a handful of times. The chain links TRBV9 to TRBJ1-5; a weak D match, TRBD1 (6 bases). Looked up from germline, CDR1 is SGDLS and CDR2 is YYNGEE. Trimming cost V 0 bases and J 4 bases, with 11 bases left between them. This CDR3 spans 15 amino acids. This CDR3 reads CASSVAGERNQPQHF. The CDR3 nucleotides are TGTGCCAGCAGCGTAGCAGGGGAACGAAATCAGCCCCAGCATTTT. The whole variable domain, remainder taken from reference TRBV9 and TRBJ1-5, is DSGVTQTPKHLITATGQRVTLRCSPRSGDLSVYWYQQSLDQGLQFLIQYYNGEERAKGNILERFSAQQFPDLHSELNLSSLELGDSALYFCASSVAGERNQPQHFGDGTRLSIL.

The chain links TRBV6-4 to TRBJ2-3, with D tentatively TRBD2 (7 bases). Deletions cut 2 bases from V and 1 base from J, with 10 bases between. The CDR3 covers 15 residues. Germline CDR1 reads MRHNA; CDR2 reads SNTAGT. CDR3 sequence: CASSDPGGGTDTQYF. The CDR3 bases are TGTGCCAGCAGTGACCCGGGGGGCGGCACAGATACGCAGTATTTT.

The V gene is TRBV2, the J gene TRBJ1-1, with a possible D match to TRBD1 (6 bases). Trimming took off 5 bases at V and 1 base at J, with 8 bases between the two ends. Germline lookup yields CDR1 SNHLY and CDR2 FYNNEI. This CDR3 is 13 amino acids long. The CDR3 loop is CASSLDRNTEAFF. DNA for the CDR3: TGTGCCAGCAGTTTGGACAGGAACACTGAAGCTTTCTTT.

In its sample, this clone was seen a few times. The V gene is TRBV18, the J gene TRBJ2-7; D is possibly TRBD1 (7 bases). The CDR3 length is 16 residues. V shed 3 bases and J shed 3 bases, with 18 bases lying between them. Per the germline V gene, CDR1 is KGHSH and CDR2 is LQKENI. In DNA, the CDR3 is TGTGCCAGCTCACCGAGAGGGCAGGGGGGAGACTACGAGCAGTACTTC. As protein: CASSPRGQGGDYEQYF.

The chain employs TRBV5-1 and TRBJ2-5, with a possible D match to TRBD2 (6 bases). Germline CDR1 reads SGHRS; CDR2 reads YFSETQ. V lost 3 bases and J lost 2, with 20 bases in between. This CDR3 spans 17 amino acids. This CDR3 is CASSSNPLVLAQETQYF. The CDR3 DNA reads TGCGCCAGCAGCTCGAACCCGCTTGTACTAGCACAAGAGACCCAGTACTTC.

This chain uses TRBV11-3 with TRBJ2-1, with TRBD1 matching over 9 bases. The V gene end was trimmed by 5 bases and the J gene end by 6 bases; junction bases not matched to a gene: 8. Germline CDR1 reads SGHNT; CDR2 reads YENEEA. This CDR3 is built from 15 residues. CDR3 nucleotides: TGTGCCAGCAGCCACACAGGGGGCCACGTCAATGAGCAGTTCTTC. Residues: CASSHTGGHVNEQFF.

In DNA form, the CDR3 reads TGTGCCAGCAGTGAACGACAGTACACCGGGGAGCTGTTTTTT. Its protein product is CASSERQYTGELFF. The chain joins TRBV2 to TRBJ2-2; D is possibly TRBD1 (5 bases). This CDR3 comprises 14 residues. V lost 2 bases and J 3 bases, leaving 7 bases between the germline ends. The germline V gene has CDR1 SNHLY and CDR2 FYNNEI.

This clone turned up a few times. This chain uses TRBV12-5 with TRBJ2-1; the D gene is possibly TRBD1 (6 bases). Trimming cost V 3 bases and J 7 bases, with 7 bases left between them. Germline assignment: CDR1 LGHNT and CDR2 FRNRAP. The CDR3 runs to 12 residues. CDR3 sequence: CASGFRGNEQFF. CDR3 DNA sequence: TGTGCTAGTGGTTTCAGGGGTAATGAGCAGTTCTTC. Full variable domain (outside the CDR3, taken from reference TRBV12-5 and TRBJ2-1): DARVTQTPRHKVTEMGQEVTMRCQPILGHNTVFWYRQTMMQGLELLAYFRNRAPLDDSGMPKDRFSAEMPDATLATLKIQPSEPRDSAVYFCASGFRGNEQFFGPGTRLTVL.

The chain couples TRBV18 to TRBJ2-3; 9 bases align to TRBD1. J gave up 5 bases and V 6 bases, and 12 bases lay outside the gene matches. This CDR3 comprises 16 residues. The germline CDR1 and CDR2 sequences are KGHSH and LQKENI. The CDR3 coding sequence is TGTGCCAGCTCGCAAGTAGGAGGACAGGGGAAAGATACGCAGTATTTT. It encodes CASSQVGGQGKDTQYF.

This clone was detected a few times. V is TRBV19 and J is TRBJ1-2; the match to TRBD1 covers 11 bases. Germline-derived CDR1 and CDR2 are LNHDA and SQIVND (reference sequence). The CDR3 totals 16 residues. The V segment lost 3 bases and the J segment 7 bases; nucleotides outside the gene matches: 10. CDR3 coding DNA: TGTGCCAGTAGTATTTCCCCGGGACAGGGGGGAGTTGGCTACACCTTC. Translation: CASSISPGQGGVGYTF. Combining the CDR3 with reference TRBV19 and TRBJ1-2 gives the whole variable domain DGGITQSPKYLFRKEGQNVTLSCEQNLNHDAMYWYRQDPGQGLRLIYYSQIVNDFQKGDIAEGYSVSREKKESFPLTVTSAQKNPTAFYLCASSISPGQGGVGYTFGSGTRLTVV.

The genes are TRBV7-7 and TRBJ2-7; 8 bases line up with TRBD1. Germline CDR1 SSHAT, CDR2 FNYEAQ (reference sequence). Trimming took 3 bases from V and 5 from J; bases not matched to a gene: 3. The CDR3 covers 13 residues. The CDR3 nucleotides read TGTGCCAGCAGCTTGGACAGGGACCACGAGCAGTACTTC. Its protein is CASSLDRDHEQYF.

This clone was counted only a few times. The V and J genes are TRBV7-6 and TRBJ2-5; 8 bases agree with TRBD1. The better agreement between TRBJ2-7 and the DNA end casts doubt on the J call. This CDR3 has 14 residues. CDR1 and CDR2 (germline): SGHVS, FNYEAQ. CDR3 in DNA: TGTGCCAGCAGCATAGGACAGGGACTTTACGAGCAGTACTTC. Protein product: CASSIGQGLYEQYF.

DNA for the CDR3: TGTGCCAGCAGCTTAGGTGGGGGACTCGACGTGGGGGAGACCCAGTACTTC. Translating gives CASSLGGGLDVGETQYF. The chain links TRBV7-2 to TRBJ2-5; a possible D gene is TRBD2 (6 bases). Germline V gene lookup returns CDR1 SGHTA and CDR2 FQGNSA. V was trimmed by 1 base and J by 5 bases, leaving 20 bases between them. This CDR3 has 17 residues.

V usage is TRBV28 and J usage is TRBJ1-2; 9 positions agree with TRBD1. CDR3 size: 15 residues. After removal of 6 bases from V and 7 bases from J, the junction contained 12 bases not matched to a gene. Germline V gene lookup returns CDR1 MDHEN and CDR2 SYDVKM. CDR3 DNA sequence: TGTGCCAGCAGCCAATACGACCCGGGACAGGGTGGCTACACCTTC. Amino acid sequence: CASSQYDPGQGGYTF.

The chain has TRBV30 and TRBJ2-7; D perhaps matches TRBD2 (6 bases). Deletions cut 2 bases from V and 5 bases from J, with 16 bases between. This CDR3 is 14 amino acids long. Germline CDR1 reads GTSNPN; CDR2 reads SVGIG (reference sequence). CDR3: CAWSIGGISDEQYF. The CDR3 DNA sequence: TGTGCCTGGAGTATCGGGGGAATAAGTGACGAGCAGTACTTC.

CDR3 in DNA: TGTGCCAGCAGTCTCGACAGATATGGCTACACCTTC. Amino acid sequence: CASSLDRYGYTF. The chain is built from TRBV5-6 and TRBJ1-2; perhaps TRBD1 as D (5 bases). This CDR3 comprises 12 residues. Germline loops: CDR1 SGHDT, CDR2 YYEEEE. Trimming stripped 5 bases from V and 5 bases from J, with 10 bases between.

CDR3 DNA sequence: TGTGCCAGCAGCCACAGGGCGGCCAAAAACATTCAGTACTTC. Translated, it gives CASSHRAAKNIQYF. The genes are TRBV13 and TRBJ2-4, with D possibly TRBD1 on 6 matching bases. Trimming stripped 5 bases from V and 1 base from J, with 9 bases between. This CDR3 spans 14 amino acids. Germline CDR1 reads PRHDT; CDR2 reads FYEKMQ (reference sequence). The full variable domain, its missing parts supplied by reference TRBV13 and TRBJ2-4, is AAGVIQSPRHLIKEKRETATLKCYPIPRHDTVYWYQQGPGQDPQFLISFYEKMQSDKGSIPDRFSAQQFSDYHSELNMSSLELGDSALYFCASSHRAAKNIQYFGAGTRLSVL.

This clone was seen a few times. The V call is TRBV11-2, the J call TRBJ2-7; 7 bases match TRBD1. Per the germline V gene, CDR1 is SGHAT and CDR2 is FQNNGV. There are 14 residues in the CDR3. V shed 5 bases, J shed 3 bases, and the junction held 7 bases outside the gene matches. In nucleotides, the CDR3 is TGTGCCAGCAGCCCTTTTCAGGGGGTCTACGAGCAGTACTTC. As protein: CASSPFQGVYEQYF.

V gene TRBV13 combines with J gene TRBJ2-7; 7 bases are a match to TRBD2. CDR1 PRHDT and CDR2 FYEKMQ come from the germline V gene (reference sequence). The J segment lost 5 bases and the V segment lost 5 bases, leaving 6 bases of the junction unmatched. This CDR3 region has 13 residues. CDR3 sequence: CASSDWTRDEQYF. For the CDR3, the DNA is TGTGCCAGCAGCGATTGGACTAGGGACGAGCAGTACTTC.

Points on this clone: Different DNA sequences within this sample yield the same CDR3. The genes are TRBV30 and TRBJ2-7; D remains unclear. Between the trimmed V and J ends, which lost 3 bases and 2 bases, there was a span of 5 bases. The germline CDR1 and CDR2 sequences are GTSNPN and SVGIG (reference sequence). The CDR3 is 11 residues long. The CDR3 loop is CAWRTAYEQYF. The CDR3 DNA is TGTGCCTGGAGAACAGCCTACGAGCAGTACTTC.